This T cell receptor beta chain emerged from a study of post-analysis software for immune sequencing data. The TCR beta cDNA libraries carried unique molecular identifiers. TCRdb itself ran the PCR reads through MiXCR, one entry per CDR3 protein. Among more than 450,000 distinct CDR3 sequences listed, 44% were seen once. Study results and limitations: F measure grouped same-batch samples tightly together. Significantly decreased normalized Chao1 diversity was recorded for multiple sclerosis patients relative to controls. Patients showed TRBV5-6, TRBV5-1 and TRBV20-1 among a few TRBV segments more frequent than in controls.

In regard to this clonotype: Its antigen remains unknown.

The length of the CDR3 is 15 residues. The germline V gene has CDR1 SEHNR and CDR2 FQNEAQ (reference sequence). The V gene lost 2 bases and the J gene lost 6 bases, with 15 bases spanning the gap. This rearrangement joins TRBV7-9 to TRBJ2-3; D possibly uses TRBD1 or TRBD2 (5 bases each). The clonotype comes from a girl under 18 with multiple sclerosis. Sequencing was done on a sample of blood. The CDR3 region is CASSLQGPPRDTQYF. CDR3 coding DNA: TGTGCCAGCAGCTTACAGGGACCTCCGCGGGATACGCAGTATTTT. The entire variable domain, with the rest obtained from reference TRBV7-9 and TRBJ2-3, is as follows: DTGVSQNPRHKITKRGQNVTFRCDPISEHNRLYWYRQTLGQGPEFLTYFQNEAQLEKSRLLSDRFSAERPKGSFSTLEIQRTEQGDSAMYLCASSLQGPPRDTQYFGPGTRLTVL.